The clone carrying this T cell receptor beta chain was recorded a few times. This sample is drawn from a study of blood T cell repertoires in COVID-19. Study context: The origin of the acute and convalescent COVID-19 samples was the United States, Italy and Spain. PBMCs, B-cell-depleted T cells, or T cells provided the cDNA or gDNA that made up the material.

One Seattle source followed patients from active infection through their disease course. As handled by the study authors: Scientists estimated how many nucleated cells there were by amplifying reference gene primers. Method: immunoSEQ multiplex PCR; TCRdb's copy keeps in-frame clones and lacks some. The DNA gave D and trimming, while V, J and clone size come from that table. The table records approximately 290,000 clones, roughly 80% of them present only once. What was sequenced was peripheral blood. The TCR was taken from a person aged 70 to 80 with COVID-19, enrolled during active disease.

The CDR3 region has the DNA TGCGCCAGCAGCTTGGGCGGACTAGCGGTTATGGATACGCAGTATTTT. Its translation is CASSLGGLAVMDTQYF. The chain has TRBV5-1 and TRBJ2-3, with TRBD2 matching 10 bases. Germline loops: CDR1 SGHRS, CDR2 YFSETQ. The CDR3 runs 16 residues. Germline trimming cut 0 bases from V and 6 bases from J; bases unmatched to any gene: 7.